The T cell receptor beta chain under discussion was sequenced for a study of T-cell reconstitution after alpha-beta-depleted transplantation in children. Study-wide results and caveats: Newly generated T cells supplied most T-cell counts and diversity one year post-transplant. Several patients had high TCRbeta diversity at day 60; it came from surviving recipient T cells and thymic progenitors. Several hundred expanded graft clones reportedly were the source of alpha-beta T cells about two months after transplant.

The germline CDR1 and CDR2 sequences are ENHRY and SYGVKD. Trimming removed 7 bases from V and 6 bases from J, with 14 bases in between. This CDR3 comprises 13 residues. This clonotype was observed at least ten times. Antigen: not known. Preparation of the TCRbeta library used unique molecular identifiers. MiXCR, applied by TCRdb to the PCR reads, yields one record per CDR3 protein. The sample records some 76,000 distinct CDR3 sequences, roughly 10% being singletons. Sequencing was performed on PBMCs, taken before TCRalphabeta/CD19-depleted stem cell transplant. The V and J genes are TRBV10-3 and TRBJ2-3; D is perhaps TRBD1 (5 bases). The origin of this receptor is a boy between 5 and 17 years old with acute myeloid leukemia, due to receive a stem cell transplant. The CDR3 DNA reads TGTGCCATCACTGGCTTACCAGGGGATACGCAGTATTTT. Translation: CAITGLPGDTQYF.